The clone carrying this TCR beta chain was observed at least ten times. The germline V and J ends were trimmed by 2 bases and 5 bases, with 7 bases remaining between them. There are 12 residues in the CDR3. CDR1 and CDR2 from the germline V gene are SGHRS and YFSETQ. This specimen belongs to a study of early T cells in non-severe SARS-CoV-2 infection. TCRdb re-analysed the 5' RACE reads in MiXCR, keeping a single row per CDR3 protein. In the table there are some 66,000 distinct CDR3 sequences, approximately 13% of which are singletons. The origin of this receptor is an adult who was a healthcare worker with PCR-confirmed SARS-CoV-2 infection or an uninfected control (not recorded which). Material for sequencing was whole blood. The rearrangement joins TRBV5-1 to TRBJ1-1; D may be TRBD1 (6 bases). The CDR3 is CASSLQGTEAFF. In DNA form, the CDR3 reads TGCGCCAGCAGCTTACAGGGTACTGAAGCTTTCTTT.